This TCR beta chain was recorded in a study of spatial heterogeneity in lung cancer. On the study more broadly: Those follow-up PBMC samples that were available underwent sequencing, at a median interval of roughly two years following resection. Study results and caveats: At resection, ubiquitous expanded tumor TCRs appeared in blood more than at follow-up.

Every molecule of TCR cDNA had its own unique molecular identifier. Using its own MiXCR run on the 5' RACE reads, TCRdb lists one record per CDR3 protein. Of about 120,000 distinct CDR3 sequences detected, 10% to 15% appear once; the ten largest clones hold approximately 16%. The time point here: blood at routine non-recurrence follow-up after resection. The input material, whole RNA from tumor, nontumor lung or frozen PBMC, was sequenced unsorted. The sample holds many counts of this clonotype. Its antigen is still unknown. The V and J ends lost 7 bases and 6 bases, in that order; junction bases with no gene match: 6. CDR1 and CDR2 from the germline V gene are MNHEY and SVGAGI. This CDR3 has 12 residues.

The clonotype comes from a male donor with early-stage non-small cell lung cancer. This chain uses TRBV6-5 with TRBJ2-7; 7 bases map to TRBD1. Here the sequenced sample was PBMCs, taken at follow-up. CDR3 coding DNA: TGTGCCAGCATCTCAGGGGGTAGCGAGCAGTACTTC. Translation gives CASISGGSEQYF.